Shown below are 13 T cell receptor beta chains from a single sample sequenced in a study of shared T cell receptors in the human thymus. Generated by immunoSEQ multiplex PCR, the TCRdb table keeps only in-frame clones and is missing some. The sample shows 500,000 to 750,000 clones, approximately 87% of them seen only once. The same specimen was also included in a second study, on human thymus T cells.

What was sequenced was thymocytes. These receptors came from a boy under three years old with a congenital heart defect.

This rearrangement joins TRBV28 to TRBJ2-2; no reliable D call. Germline CDR1 is MDHEN and CDR2 is SYDVKM. The length of the CDR3 is 15 residues. The germline V and J ends were trimmed by 3 bases and 3 bases, with 11 bases remaining between them. The CDR3 sequence is CASSFGQKYTGELFF. For the CDR3, the DNA is TGTGCCAGCAGTTTTGGGCAGAAATACACCGGGGAGCTGTTTTTT.

The chain recombines TRBV4-1 with TRBJ1-6; D call uncertain. This CDR3 has 17 amino acids. Trimming removed 4 bases at V and 3 bases at J, with 16 bases between. Germline lookup yields CDR1 MGHRA and CDR2 YSYEKL. The CDR3 region is CASSPGGLYHYNSPLHF. The CDR3 bases are TGCGCCAGCAGCCCCGGAGGGCTCTACCACTATAATTCACCCCTCCACTTT.

The V gene is TRBV4-3, the J gene TRBJ2-7; TRBD2 agrees at 13 bases. From germline, CDR1 is LGHNA and CDR2 YSLEER. The CDR3 sequence is 19 residues long. V trimming: 1 base; J trimming: 0 bases; junction bases outside the gene matches: 9. CDR3 nucleotides: TGCGCCAGCAGCCAAGCCTGGACTAGCGGGAGAAATGGCTCCTACGAGCAGTACTTC. It codes for CASSQAWTSGRNGSYEQYF.

This chain links TRBV7-2 with TRBJ2-7; 10 nucleotides align to TRBD2. The CDR3 totals 15 residues. The junction had 8 bases not matched to a gene; V was cut back by 5 bases and J by 4 bases. Germline assignment: CDR1 SGHTA and CDR2 FQGNSA. The CDR3 sequence is CASSLIAGGRYEQYF. CDR3 DNA: TGTGCCAGCAGCCTCATAGCGGGAGGAAGGTACGAGCAGTACTTC.

The rearrangement joins TRBV28 to TRBJ2-7; weak D call: TRBD1 (5 bases). Trimming removed 8 bases from V and 2 bases from J, with 16 bases in between. The V gene's germline CDR1 is MDHEN and CDR2 SYDVKM. The CDR3 has 14 amino acids. CDR3 in DNA: TGTGCCAGCGGAAACGAAGACAGCCCCTACGAGCAGTACTTC. As protein: CASGNEDSPYEQYF. The variable domain in full, completed from reference TRBV28 and TRBJ2-7, reads DVKVTQSSRYLVKRTGEKVFLECVQDMDHENMFWYRQDPGLGLRLIYFSYDVKMKEKGDIPEGYSVSREKKERFSLILESASTNQTSMYLCASGNEDSPYEQYFGPGTRLTVT.

The chain carries TRBV4-3 and TRBJ2-1, with 13 bases identical to TRBD2. The CDR3 contains 17 residues. The germline CDR1 and CDR2 sequences are LGHNA and YSLEER. With V trimmed by 3 bases and J by 5 bases, 7 bases remained unmatched. CDR3 sequence (DNA): TGCGCCAGCAGCCATGGGACTAGCGGGGAGAGGAACAATGAGCAGTTCTTC. Its translation is CASSHGTSGERNNEQFF.

The J gene is TRBJ2-5, the V gene TRBV5-1; 13 bases match TRBD2. The V and J ends lost 2 bases and 4 bases, in that order; junction bases with no gene match: 26. The CDR3 length is 23 residues. Per germline, CDR1 SGHRS and CDR2 YFSETQ. CDR3: CASSFKQGEGTSGERNFGETQYF. The CDR3 DNA sequence: TGCGCCAGCAGCTTTAAACAGGGGGAGGGGACTAGCGGGGAGCGAAATTTCGGAGAGACCCAGTACTTC.

About this clone: At the DNA level, this CDR3 is encoded by other sequences in the same sample as well. The chain carries TRBV5-1 and TRBJ2-1; 10 bases match TRBD1. The CDR3 is 15 amino acids. Germline CDR1 and CDR2: SGHRS and YFSETQ. V was pared by 4 bases and J by 2 bases, with 3 bases of the junction left unmatched. The CDR3 spells CASSTGQGPYNEQFF. The CDR3 DNA sequence: TGCGCCAGCAGCACGGGACAGGGGCCCTACAATGAGCAGTTCTTC.

This clone was observed once. V gene TRBV6-6 combines with J gene TRBJ2-1, with D possibly TRBD1 on 6 matching bases. The length of the CDR3 is 14 residues. Germline lookup yields CDR1 MNHNY and CDR2 SVGAGI (reference sequence). V lost 2 bases to trimming and J lost 5 bases, with 10 bases between them. The CDR3 protein is CASSYARGHNEQFF. CDR3 sequence (DNA): TGTGCCAGCAGTTACGCCAGGGGTCACAATGAGCAGTTCTTC.

Only a few counts were recorded for this clone. The chain uses TRBV10-3 and TRBJ1-3; D is ambiguous. This CDR3 has 11 amino acids. Germline values: CDR1 ENHRY, CDR2 SYGVKD. Between the trimmed V and J ends, which lost 4 bases and 14 bases, there was a span of 12 bases. CDR3 sequence: CAISAFPFLYF. The CDR3 nucleotides are TGTGCCATCAGTGCTTTCCCTTTCCTATATTTT.

This chain uses TRBV5-5 with TRBJ2-7, with D possibly being TRBD2 (5 bases). Germline V gives CDR1 SGHKS, CDR2 YYEKEE (reference sequence). CDR3 size: 13 residues. The germline V and J ends were trimmed by 2 bases and 5 bases, with 11 bases remaining between them. CDR3 sequence reads: CASSLDYNHEQYF. CDR3 DNA sequence: TGTGCCAGCAGCTTAGACTATAACCACGAGCAGTACTTC. Filled out from reference TRBV5-5 and TRBJ2-7, the complete variable domain reads DAGVTQSPTHLIKTRGQQVTLRCSPISGHKSVSWYQQVLGQGPQFIFQYYEKEERGRGNFPDRFSARQFPNYSSELNVNALLLGDSALYLCASSLDYNHEQYFGPGTRLTVT.

This clone was seen just once. The genes are TRBV29-1 and TRBJ1-5; D gene ambiguous. Trimming took off 5 bases at V and 4 bases at J, with 12 bases between the two ends. The CDR3 sequence is 13 residues long. The germline CDR1 and CDR2 sequences are SQVTM and ANQGSEA. The CDR3 spells CSVLRQRNQPQHF. CDR3 nucleotide sequence: TGCAGCGTTTTGAGACAAAGGAATCAGCCCCAGCATTTT.

The chain is built from TRBV4-2 and TRBJ2-1; TRBD2 matches at 7 bases. Germline loops: CDR1 LGHNA, CDR2 YNFKEQ. V was clipped by 0 bases and J by 10 bases; unmatched bases: 12. CDR3 length equals 16 residues. CDR3 coding DNA: TGTGCCAGCAGCCAAGATGGGCTAGCGGCCCCCCTGGAGCAGTTCTTC. This translates into CASSQDGLAAPLEQFF.